This TCR beta chain emerged from a study of T cells expressing NK-cell markers. Study conclusions and caveats: The leading position in the CD3+CD56-NKG2C+ fraction of several donors also went to these clonotypes. Of the CD8+ T cell pool in over 5 donors, about 1.0-7.0% was accounted for by dominant NKG2C+ clonotypes.

The CDR3 extends over 17 amino acids. Germline V gives CDR1 DFQATT, CDR2 SNEGSKA (reference sequence). From the 5' RACE reads, TCRdb lists one entry per CDR3 protein and no DNA. This table holds some 450,000 distinct CDR3 sequences. For this clonotype: Its antigen is as yet unknown.

Sequences were obtained from blood T cells: a sorted CD56 or NKG2C T cell subset, CD4+ or CD8+ T cells, or bulk PBMC T cells (not recorded which). This clonotype was obtained from a woman aged 18 to 75 in good health. The rearrangement joins TRBV20-1 to TRBJ2-1; the D call from TCRdb, TRBD2, cannot be confirmed without DNA. The CDR3 loop is CSAQGTSGSTSVGEQFF.